This passage covers 27 T cell receptor beta chains from one sample sequenced in a study of blood T cell repertoires in COVID-19. Clones were sequenced by immunoSEQ multiplex PCR, and TCRdb holds only the in-frame ones, with some missing. The table shows roughly 210,000 clones, with 87% occurring only once. The sequenced material came from PBMCs or T cells enriched from blood (not recorded which). Source of these receptors: a young man in a cohort exposed to, infected with or recovered from COVID-19 (not recorded which).

This chain joins TRBV4-1 and TRBJ2-7, with a weak D call TRBD2 (5 bases). Germline V lookup: CDR1 MGHRA, CDR2 YSYEKL. Trimming stripped 2 bases from V and 6 bases from J, with 11 bases between. This CDR3 has 13 residues. CDR3 bases: TGCGCCAGCAGCCAAAAACTCGGGGTCGAGCAGTACTTC. It is translated as CASSQKLGVEQYF.

CDR3 residues: CASSQDNSGEKLFF. CDR3 DNA: TGCGCCAGCAGCCAAGATAACAGCGGGGAAAAACTGTTTTTT. The chain uses TRBV4-3 and TRBJ1-4; D call uncertain. V lost 0 bases to trimming and J lost 8 bases, with 10 bases between them. The CDR3 extends over 14 amino acids. Germline assignment: CDR1 LGHNA and CDR2 YSLEER.

This clone was recorded once. The V gene is TRBV5-8, the J gene TRBJ1-1; D ambiguous. The CDR3 is 14 residues long. Per the germline V gene, CDR1 is SGHTS and CDR2 is YDEGEE. V lost 2 bases, J lost 0 bases, and 8 bases lay in between. CDR3 DNA sequence: TGTGCCAGCAGCTTTGAACCGGTGAACACTGAAGCTTTCTTT. Translating it yields CASSFEPVNTEAFF.

This clone was observed a few times. The chain uses TRBV19 and TRBJ1-3, with 7 bases identical to TRBD1. The ends lost 9 bases at V and 0 bases at J; junction bases unmatched: 5. The CDR3 length is 14 residues. CDR1 is LNHDA, CDR2 SQIVND, per germline (reference sequence). The CDR3 here is CASLDRSSGNTIYF. CDR3 nucleotides: TGTGCCAGCCTGGACAGGAGCTCTGGAAACACCATATATTTT.

The J gene is TRBJ2-5, the V gene TRBV5-1; 15 bases map to TRBD2. Trimming cost V 4 bases and J 4 bases; bases outside gene matches: 5. This CDR3 is built from 16 residues. The germline gives CDR1 SGHRS, CDR2 YFSETQ. This CDR3 reads CASSVGLAGGLETQYF. The DNA of the CDR3 is TGCGCCAGCAGCGTAGGACTAGCGGGAGGGCTAGAGACCCAGTACTTC.

This clone was seen more than once but under ten times. The chain recombines TRBV4-3 with TRBJ2-7; 7 bases fit TRBD1. The germline V gene has CDR1 LGHNA and CDR2 YSLEER. The V gene end was trimmed by 0 bases and the J gene end by 5 bases; junction bases not matched to a gene: 10. The CDR3 covers 16 residues. The CDR3 nucleotides read TGCGCCAGCAGCCAAGATTACAGGGGATGGTCCCACGAGCAGTACTTC. Translating gives CASSQDYRGWSHEQYF.

About this clone: This sample also contains other DNA sequences that code for the same CDR3. V gene TRBV5-1 combines with J gene TRBJ2-7, with 8 bases lining up with TRBD1. J was trimmed by 4 bases and V by 0 bases; bases with no gene match: 3. The CDR3 runs to 14 residues. Germline V lookup: CDR1 SGHRS, CDR2 YFSETQ. This chain's CDR3 is CASSLGQGAYEQYF. CDR3 sequence (DNA): TGCGCCAGCAGCTTGGGTCAGGGGGCTTACGAGCAGTACTTC.

J is TRBJ1-1 and V is TRBV15, with D maybe TRBD1 (5 bases). This CDR3 has 13 residues. Trimming took off 5 bases at V and 1 base at J, with 8 bases between the two ends. Germline CDR1 reads LNHNV; CDR2 reads YYDKDF (reference sequence). CDR3 amino acids: CATSGAPNTEAFF. CDR3 sequence (DNA): TGTGCCACCAGCGGGGCCCCGAACACTGAAGCTTTCTTT.

This chain joins TRBV5-1 and TRBJ2-7; D is undetermined. V lost 0 bases to trimming and J lost 3 bases, with 13 bases between them. This CDR3 region has 15 residues. Germline CDR1 SGHRS, CDR2 YFSETQ. The CDR3 here is CASSLDGPVGYEQYF. CDR3 DNA sequence: TGCGCCAGCAGCTTGGACGGTCCCGTCGGCTACGAGCAGTACTTC.

The chain links TRBV11-2 to TRBJ2-7; no clear D gene. The CDR3 loop spans 15 amino acids. Trimming removed 4 bases from V and 3 bases from J, with 16 bases in between. The germline V gene has CDR1 SGHAT and CDR2 FQNNGV. The CDR3 loop is CASSSYKAADYEQYF. The CDR3 DNA reads TGTGCCAGCAGCTCCTACAAGGCGGCAGACTACGAGCAGTACTTC.

This clone appeared a single time. V usage is TRBV5-6 and J usage is TRBJ2-5; no clear D gene. The CDR3 covers 11 residues. The germline V gene has CDR1 SGHDT and CDR2 YYEEEE. Trimming took 9 bases from V and 4 from J, leaving 10 bases between them. The CDR3 region is CAIVRAETQYF. CDR3 bases: TGTGCCATCGTGAGAGCAGAGACCCAGTACTTC. The variable domain in full, completed from reference TRBV5-6 and TRBJ2-5, reads DAGVTQSPTHLIKTRGQQVTLRCSPKSGHDTVSWYQQALGQGPQFIFQYYEEEERQRGNFPDRFSGHQFPNYSSELNVNALLLGDSALYLCAIVRAETQYFGPGTRLLVL.

The chain employs TRBV18 and TRBJ2-7; D uncertain. This CDR3 contains 14 residues. Germline loops: CDR1 KGHSH, CDR2 LQKENI. V was trimmed by 1 base and J by 0 bases, leaving 7 bases between them. The CDR3 DNA sequence: TGTGCCAGCTCACCACTTCCAGACTCCTACGAGCAGTACTTC. Its translation is CASSPLPDSYEQYF.

This clone occurred a few times. The J gene is TRBJ1-1, the V gene TRBV11-2; D gene ambiguous. CDR1 and CDR2 (germline): SGHAT, FQNNGV. Trimming cost V 2 bases and J 1 base, with 5 bases left between them. The CDR3 totals 13 residues. The chain's CDR3 is CASSLSGNTEAFF. In nucleotides, the CDR3 is TGTGCCAGCAGCTTAAGCGGGAACACTGAAGCTTTCTTT.

The chain recombines TRBV28 with TRBJ2-7; tentative D call: TRBD1 (5 bases). V shed 4 bases and J shed 4 bases, with 14 bases lying between them. The germline CDR1 and CDR2 sequences are MDHEN and SYDVKM. CDR3 length: 14 amino acids. The CDR3 nucleotides read TGTGCCAGCAGTTCTTTGCGACAGACTTACGAGCAGTACTTC. Translating it yields CASSSLRQTYEQYF.

V usage is TRBV6-4 and J usage is TRBJ2-1, with D possibly matching TRBD2 (5 bases). V was pared by 2 bases and J by 2 bases, with 10 bases between. This CDR3 has 15 residues. CDR1 is MRHNA, CDR2 SNTAGT, per germline. CDR3 sequence: CASSDIRRPYNEQFF. Here the CDR3 DNA reads TGTGCCAGCAGTGACATTAGGAGGCCCTACAATGAGCAGTTCTTC.

The V call is TRBV7-3, the J call TRBJ2-2; a weak D match, TRBD1 (6 bases). The V and J ends lost 4 bases and 2 bases respectively, with 11 bases between them. CDR3 size: 15 residues. The germline gives CDR1 SGHTA, CDR2 FQGTGA. The CDR3 loop reads CASSSRTVNTGELFF. DNA of the CDR3: TGTGCCAGCAGCTCTCGGACAGTCAACACCGGGGAGCTGTTTTTT.

The chain couples TRBV12-3 or TRBV12-4 to TRBJ2-1; D is possibly TRBD1 (6 bases). The CDR3 loop spans 13 amino acids. Trimming cost V 3 bases and J 8 bases, with 11 bases left between them. CDR3 sequence: CASSLQQGYEQFF. CDR3 sequence (DNA): TGTGCCAGCAGTTTGCAGCAGGGGTATGAGCAGTTCTTC.

V is TRBV29-1 and J is TRBJ2-3; 7 bases map to TRBD2. Germline CDR1 and CDR2: SQVTM and ANQGSEA. The CDR3 contains 15 residues. J gave up 2 bases and V 3 bases, and 8 bases lay outside the gene matches. The CDR3 DNA reads as TGCAGCGTTGATCCCCCTAGCGGATTCACAGATACGCAGTATTTT. It is translated as CSVDPPSGFTDTQYF.

This sequence joins TRBV24-1 and TRBJ1-1; D is undetermined. Germline V gives CDR1 KGHDR, CDR2 SFDVKD. The V and J ends lost 4 bases and 11 bases respectively, with 10 bases between them. The CDR3 is made up of 11 amino acids. The CDR3 here is CATSDRGEAFF. DNA of the CDR3: TGTGCCACCAGTGACCGGGGTGAGGCTTTCTTT.

The chain uses TRBV7-2 and TRBJ2-5; the match to TRBD2 covers 7 bases. From germline, CDR1 is SGHTA and CDR2 FQGNSA. The CDR3 contains 14 residues. V shed 2 bases, J shed 6 bases, and the junction held 6 bases outside the gene matches. The CDR3 reads CASSLRGSGQTQYF. Written as DNA, the CDR3 is TGTGCCAGCAGCTTACGCGGGAGCGGCCAGACCCAGTACTTC.

The genes are TRBV13 and TRBJ1-1; maybe TRBD1 (6 bases). There are 12 residues in the CDR3. The germline V and J ends were trimmed by 6 bases and 11 bases, with 16 bases remaining between them. CDR1 and CDR2 (germline): PRHDT, FYEKMQ (reference sequence). The DNA of the CDR3 is TGTGCCAGCAGTTTAAGGGGGAGGGAGGCTTTCTTT. Translation gives CASSLRGREAFF.

The rearrangement uses TRBV12-5 and TRBJ2-5, with 10 bases matching TRBD1. The CDR3 loop spans 14 amino acids. The germline V gene encodes CDR1 LGHNT and CDR2 FRNRAP. J was trimmed by 5 bases and V by 7 bases; bases with no gene match: 7. CDR3: CASAPPGQGETQYF. The CDR3 bases are TGTGCTAGTGCTCCACCGGGACAGGGGGAGACCCAGTACTTC. Using reference TRBV12-5 and TRBJ2-5 for the parts outside the CDR3, the full variable domain is DARVTQTPRHKVTEMGQEVTMRCQPILGHNTVFWYRQTMMQGLELLAYFRNRAPLDDSGMPKDRFSAEMPDATLATLKIQPSEPRDSAVYFCASAPPGQGETQYFGPGTRLLVL.

The chain carries TRBV7-2 and TRBJ1-3; no definite D call. This CDR3 is 17 amino acids long. Germline CDR1 is SGHTA and CDR2 is FQGNSA. The germline V and J ends were trimmed by 1 base and 0 bases, with 13 bases remaining between them. The CDR3 DNA reads TGTGCCAGCAGCTTAGGCGGAGGGTCGGTCTCTGGAAACACCATATATTTT. Translation gives CASSLGGGSVSGNTIYF.

In its sample, this clone was seen once. One end of the junction varies from germline; a read error may be responsible. V is TRBV27 and J is TRBJ2-1; TRBD1 aligns across 12 bases. Per germline, CDR1 MNHEY and CDR2 SMNVEV (reference sequence). This CDR3 is built from 16 residues. The CDR3, as DNA: TGTGCCAGCAGTCATCCCGGGACAGGGGGCTACCATGAGCAGTTCTTC. This translates into CASSHPGTGGYHEQFF.

V usage is TRBV10-3 and J usage is TRBJ2-1; 7 bases align to TRBD2. This CDR3 has 12 amino acids. Germline CDR1 reads ENHRY; CDR2 reads SYGVKD. Trimming removed 10 bases from V and 5 bases from J; junction bases left unmatched: 5. Here the CDR3 reads CATRTSHNEQFF. Here the CDR3 DNA reads TGTGCCACCCGGACTAGTCACAATGAGCAGTTCTTC.

The chain employs TRBV29-1 and TRBJ1-2; D is ambiguous. The CDR3 is 10 residues long. V was pared by 5 bases and J by 5 bases, with 6 bases between. Per germline, CDR1 SQVTM and CDR2 ANQGSEA. The CDR3: CSVYQYGYTF. As DNA, the CDR3 is TGCAGCGTTTATCAGTATGGCTACACCTTC.

This clone was picked up a small number of times. The CDR3, as DNA: TGTGCCAGCAGCCAGGTCCCGGGACAGCCTAGCTCTGGAAACACCATATATTTT. It is translated as CASSQVPGQPSSGNTIYF. V gene TRBV3-1 (or the pseudogene TRBV3-2) combines with J gene TRBJ1-3; 7 bases line up with TRBD1. The V segment lost 3 bases and the J segment 0 bases; nucleotides outside the gene matches: 11. Germline CDR1 and CDR2: LGHDT and YNNKEL (reference sequence). The CDR3 extends over 18 amino acids.